This entry lists 7 T cell receptor beta chains sequenced from one sample in a study of OX40 agonist ivuxolimab in advanced cancers. The method was immunoSEQ multiplex PCR; TCRdb's version includes in-frame clones alone and lacks a portion of them. The sample has about 75,000 clones, around 87% seen once; the top ten hold roughly 8%. This specimen was CD4+ or CD8+ T cells sorted from blood, taken in a trial of the OX40 agonist ivuxolimab. The origin of the receptors is an adult with an advanced solid tumor such as melanoma, head and neck, liver or kidney cancer.

CDR3 loop: CASSLDRDYGYTF. The DNA of the CDR3 is TGTGCCAGCAGCTTGGACCGGGACTATGGCTACACCTTC. J is TRBJ1-2 and V is TRBV28; D is undetermined. V was shortened by 6 bases and J by 3 bases, with 11 bases between the two germline ends. Germline CDR1 and CDR2: MDHEN and SYDVKM. The CDR3 length is 13 residues.

The chain employs TRBV30 and TRBJ2-7; 7 bases match TRBD2. There are 14 residues in the CDR3. V gave up 2 bases and J gave up 4 bases; unmatched junction bases: 8. Germline V gene sequence: CDR1 GTSNPN, CDR2 SVGIG (reference sequence). The DNA of the CDR3 is TGTGCCTGGAGTCCCCTGGGAGGGTTGTACGAGCAGTACTTC. Translating it yields CAWSPLGGLYEQYF. The full variable domain, rest sourced from reference TRBV30 and TRBJ2-7, is SQTIHQWPATLVQPVGSPLSLECTVEGTSNPNLYWYRQAAGRGLQLLFYSVGIGQISSEVPQNLSASRPQDRQFILSSKKLLLSDSGFYLCAWSPLGGLYEQYFGPGTRLTVT.

This sequence joins TRBV5-4 and TRBJ2-6; D is unclear. The CDR3 covers 15 residues. Per the germline V gene, CDR1 is SGHNT and CDR2 is YYREEE (reference sequence). V was shortened by 0 bases and J by 0 bases, with 4 bases between the two germline ends. CDR3 sequence: CASSLVLSGANVLTF. DNA of the CDR3: TGTGCCAGCAGCTTGGTCCTCTCTGGGGCCAACGTCCTGACTTTC. Complete variable domain (other parts from reference TRBV5-4 and TRBJ2-6): ETGVTQSPTHLIKTRGQQVTLRCSSQSGHNTVSWYQQALGQGPQFIFQYYREEENGRGNFPPRFSGLQFPNYSSELNVNALELDDSALYLCASSLVLSGANVLTFGAGSRLTVL.

This chain links TRBV11-2 with TRBJ2-1, with D perhaps matching TRBD2 (6 bases). The germline V and J ends were trimmed by 3 bases and 9 bases, with 15 bases remaining between them. The CDR3 consists of 14 residues. CDR1 and CDR2 (germline): SGHAT, FQNNGV. The CDR3 nucleotides are TGTGCCAGCAGCTTTAATTTTGAGGAGGGTGAGCAGTTCTTC. Its translation is CASSFNFEEGEQFF.

The J gene is TRBJ1-1, the V gene TRBV7-3; perhaps TRBD1 as D (5 bases). V was pared by 2 bases and J by 5 bases, with 9 bases between. The germline V gene has CDR1 SGHTA and CDR2 FQGTGA. The CDR3 contains 13 residues. CDR3 residues: CASSLGGVTEAFF. The CDR3 DNA is TGTGCCAGCAGCTTAGGAGGGGTAACTGAAGCTTTCTTT.

The genes are TRBV6-1 and TRBJ2-7; 9 nucleotides align to TRBD2. Germline V gives CDR1 MNHNS, CDR2 SASEGT. The CDR3 spans 14 residues. The junction had 8 bases not matched to a gene; V was cut back by 5 bases and J by 6 bases. In DNA, the CDR3 is TGTGCCAGCAGTCGAGTAGCGGGAGTAGGCGAGCAGTACTTC. Translation gives CASSRVAGVGEQYF.

This chain uses TRBV10-3 with TRBJ2-7, with D perhaps TRBD1 (5 bases). V lost 1 base and J 10 bases, leaving 11 bases between the germline ends. The CDR3 extends over 12 amino acids. Germline CDR1 ENHRY, CDR2 SYGVKD. DNA of the CDR3: TGTGCCATCAGTGAGTACTACAGGCCCCAGTACTTC. It specifies CAISEYYRPQYF.